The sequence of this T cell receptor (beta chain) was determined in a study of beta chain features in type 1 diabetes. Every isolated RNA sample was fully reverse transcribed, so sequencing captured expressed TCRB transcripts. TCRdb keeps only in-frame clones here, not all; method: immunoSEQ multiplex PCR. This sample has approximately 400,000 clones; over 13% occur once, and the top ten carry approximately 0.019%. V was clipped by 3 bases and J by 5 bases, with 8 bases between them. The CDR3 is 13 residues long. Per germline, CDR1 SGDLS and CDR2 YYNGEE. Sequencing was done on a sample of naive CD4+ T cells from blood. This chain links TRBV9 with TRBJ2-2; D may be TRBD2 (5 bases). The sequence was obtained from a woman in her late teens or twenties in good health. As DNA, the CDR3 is TGTGCCAGCAGCGGGGAGAGAACCGGGGAGCTGTTTTTT. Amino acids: CASSGERTGELFF.